These 25 T cell receptor beta chains were sequenced from one sample in a study of ipilimumab plus nivolumab after autologous stem cell transplantation. This table comes from immunoSEQ multiplex PCR, and its TCRdb copy is limited to in-frame clones, with some not included. The repertoire has approximately 15,000 clones, around four fifths of them found once; the top ten carry 10% to 13%. The source was PBMCs, collected in a trial of ipilimumab plus nivolumab as post-transplant consolidation. Receptors were obtained from a male donor with diffuse large B-cell lymphoma.

This clone was observed a few times. The chain has TRBV11-2 and TRBJ2-1, with D uncertain. V shed 1 base and J shed 6 bases, with 16 bases lying between them. In germline, CDR1 is SGHAT, CDR2 FQNNGV. This CDR3 region has 16 residues. CDR3 coding DNA: TGTGCCAGCAGCTTAGTTGTGAGCGAGAGCCCCAATGAGCAGTTCTTC. As protein: CASSLVVSESPNEQFF.

This rearrangement joins TRBV19 to TRBJ2-7; TRBD1 agrees at 7 bases. The CDR3 has 15 amino acids. Trimming at V came to 3 bases and at J to 7 bases, leaving 12 bases not matched to a gene. CDR1 is LNHDA and CDR2 is SQIVND in the germline V gene (reference sequence). The CDR3 loop reads CASSMNVRGTAEQYF. For the CDR3, the DNA is TGTGCCAGTAGTATGAACGTCAGGGGGACCGCTGAGCAGTACTTC.

This chain joins TRBV5-6 and TRBJ1-1, with D tentatively TRBD1 (5 bases). The germline V and J ends were trimmed by 0 bases and 11 bases, with 11 bases remaining between them. This CDR3 has 12 amino acids. The germline CDR1 and CDR2 sequences are SGHDT and YYEEEE. The CDR3 region has the DNA TGTGCCAGCAGCTTGGCAAGGAGGGACGCTTTCTTT. It encodes CASSLARRDAFF.

This clone was recorded only once. The V call is TRBV4-3, the J call TRBJ2-7; D possibly uses TRBD1 or TRBD2 (5 bases each). The germline V and J ends were trimmed by 0 bases and 4 bases, with 13 bases remaining between them. Looked up from germline, CDR1 is LGHNA and CDR2 is YSLEER. CDR3 length equals 15 residues. CDR3 amino acids: CASSQELGPRYEQYF. The CDR3 bases are TGCGCCAGCAGCCAAGAATTGGGACCGAGATACGAGCAGTACTTC.

In its sample, this clone was seen a few times. The J gene is TRBJ2-5, the V gene TRBV7-9; a weak D match, TRBD1 (7 bases). CDR1 SEHNR and CDR2 FQNEAQ come from the germline V gene (reference sequence). Trimming stripped 5 bases from V and 5 bases from J, with 21 bases between. The CDR3 loop spans 16 amino acids. CDR3 sequence reads: CASSQPWTGGVETQYF. The CDR3, as DNA: TGTGCCAGCAGCCAACCATGGACAGGCGGGGTGGAGACCCAGTACTTC.

The chain joins TRBV11-1 to TRBJ2-3, with 8 bases matching TRBD2. The V and J ends lost 6 bases and 2 bases, in that order; junction bases with no gene match: 10. CDR1 SGHAT and CDR2 FQDESV come from the germline V gene (reference sequence). The CDR3 runs to 16 residues. The CDR3 DNA reads TGTGCCAGCAGATCAGGGGTAGCGGGGATCACAGATACGCAGTATTTT. Translating gives CASRSGVAGITDTQYF.

The CDR3 bases are TGTGCCAGCAGCTTGGGGCGGGGGGGAATCGGTGAGCAGTTCTTC. This codes for CASSLGRGGIGEQFF. The rearrangement uses TRBV7-9 and TRBJ2-1; 9 nucleotides agree with TRBD2. The CDR3 extends over 15 amino acids. The V and J ends lost 3 bases and 9 bases, in that order; junction bases with no gene match: 9. Germline V CDR1 and CDR2: SEHNR, FQNEAQ (reference sequence). The full variable domain, with the rest looked up from reference TRBV7-9 and TRBJ2-1, is DTGVSQNPRHKITKRGQNVTFRCDPISEHNRLYWYRQTLGQGPEFLTYFQNEAQLEKSRLLSDRFSAERPKGSFSTLEIQRTEQGDSAMYLCASSLGRGGIGEQFFGPGTRLTVL.

The chain has TRBV18 and TRBJ1-2, with 9 positions matching TRBD1. Trimming at V came to 2 bases and at J to 4 bases, leaving 8 bases not matched to a gene. Germline values: CDR1 KGHSH, CDR2 LQKENI. The CDR3 spans 16 residues. The CDR3 here is CASSPETGGRSYGYTF. CDR3 DNA sequence: TGTGCCAGCTCACCAGAGACAGGGGGTAGAAGCTATGGCTACACCTTC.

The rearrangement links TRBV10-3 to TRBJ2-3; D is unclear. This CDR3 spans 14 amino acids. V lost 5 bases and J lost 2, with 11 bases in between. The germline V gene encodes CDR1 ENHRY and CDR2 SYGVKD. The DNA for the CDR3 is TGTGCCATCAGTCTATCGGATACCACAGATACGCAGTATTTT. This sequence encodes CAISLSDTTDTQYF.

V and J are TRBV6-1 and TRBJ1-1; perhaps TRBD1 as D (5 bases). CDR1 and CDR2 (germline): MNHNS, SASEGT. The CDR3 consists of 13 residues. V was clipped by 4 bases and J by 3 bases, with 9 bases between them. The CDR3 spells CASSAFRDTEAFF. In DNA, the CDR3 is TGTGCCAGCAGTGCGTTCAGGGACACTGAAGCTTTCTTT.

This sequence joins TRBV18 and TRBJ2-3; 8 positions agree with TRBD2. V gave up 3 bases and J gave up 6 bases; unmatched junction bases: 5. The CDR3 contains 14 residues. CDR1 and CDR2 (germline): KGHSH, LQKENI. CDR3 in DNA: TGTGCCAGCTCACCCGGGGGGGCCGGGGATACGCAGTATTTT. Encoded protein: CASSPGGAGDTQYF.

This clone was detected only once. This chain uses TRBV18 with TRBJ2-3, with TRBD2 matching over 11 bases. CDR1 KGHSH and CDR2 LQKENI come from the germline V gene. The CDR3 has 16 residues. The trim removed 3 bases at V and 1 base at J, leaving 3 bases unmatched. CDR3 DNA sequence: TGTGCCAGCTCACCGGTTAGCGGGGGGGGCACAGATACGCAGTATTTT. Its protein is CASSPVSGGGTDTQYF.

The genes are TRBV11-2 and TRBJ2-1, with 9 nucleotides matching TRBD2. Germline assignment: CDR1 SGHAT and CDR2 FQNNGV. The V gene end was trimmed by 4 bases and the J gene end by 2 bases; junction bases not matched to a gene: 9. The CDR3 consists of 17 residues. The DNA for the CDR3 is TGTGCCAGCAGCTCACCGCTTGGACTAGCGACCTACAATGAGCAGTTCTTC. Protein sequence: CASSSPLGLATYNEQFF.

This chain uses TRBV5-4 with TRBJ1-1, with 8 bases identical to TRBD1. V shed 4 bases and J 3 bases; nucleotides not matched to a gene: 8. CDR3 length: 15 amino acids. CDR1 and CDR2 from the germline V gene are SGHNT and YYREEE (reference sequence). The CDR3 sequence is CASSRKEQGDTEAFF. CDR3 sequence (DNA): TGTGCCAGCAGCAGAAAAGAACAGGGGGACACTGAAGCTTTCTTT.

With regard to this clone: The same CDR3 can be traced to other DNA sequences in this sample. This chain links TRBV4-2 with TRBJ1-4; the D gene is possibly TRBD1 (5 bases). V lost 1 base and J lost 4, with 10 bases in between. The CDR3 is 15 amino acids. The germline CDR1 and CDR2 sequences are LGHNA and YNFKEQ. This CDR3 reads CASSQVAGLNEKLFF. As DNA, the CDR3 is TGTGCCAGCAGCCAAGTGGCGGGGCTTAATGAAAAACTGTTTTTT.

The V call is TRBV11-2, the J call TRBJ1-4; weak D call: TRBD1 (5 bases). V dropped 5 bases and J dropped 8 bases, with 21 bases sitting between them. Germline V lookup: CDR1 SGHAT, CDR2 FQNNGV. The CDR3 is 16 residues long. For the CDR3, the DNA is TGTGCCAGCAGCCCGACGGGGACTCGGGAAAAGGAAAAACTGTTTTTT. Protein: CASSPTGTREKEKLFF.

The genes are TRBV7-2 and TRBJ2-2; perhaps TRBD2 as D (5 bases). Germline CDR1 is SGHTA and CDR2 is FQGNSA. CDR3 size: 16 residues. Trimming left V 5 bases short and J 0 bases short, with 13 bases between. The CDR3 nucleotides are TGTGCCAGCAGCCCCCGGCAAGCGGCGAACACCGGGGAGCTGTTTTTT. Its protein product is CASSPRQAANTGELFF.

This rearrangement joins TRBV11-2 to TRBJ2-1; 16 nucleotides line up with TRBD2. This CDR3 comprises 19 residues. V lost 3 bases to trimming and J lost 7 bases; unmatched junction nucleotides: 12. The V gene's germline CDR1 is SGHAT and CDR2 FQNNGV. The CDR3 protein is CASSFRRGTSGGAKNEQFF. CDR3 coding DNA: TGTGCCAGCAGCTTTCGTCGAGGGACTAGCGGGGGGGCTAAAAATGAGCAGTTCTTC.

This clone was seen a few times. This sequence joins TRBV5-5 and TRBJ2-3; D remains ambiguous. Trimming took off 4 bases at V and 0 bases at J, with 12 bases between the two ends. This CDR3 comprises 15 residues. CDR1 is SGHKS, CDR2 YYEKEE, per germline (reference sequence). The DNA for the CDR3 is TGTGCCAGCAGCCCCGGACCTTCGAGCACAGATACGCAGTATTTT. Protein product: CASSPGPSSTDTQYF.

The chain combines TRBV19 with TRBJ2-2; TRBD1 agrees at 9 bases. Germline trimming cut 4 bases from V and 6 bases from J; bases unmatched to any gene: 6. In germline, CDR1 is LNHDA, CDR2 SQIVND (reference sequence). The CDR3 loop spans 15 amino acids. CDR3 region: CASSTGTGSSGELFF. In nucleotides, the CDR3 is TGTGCCAGTAGTACCGGGACAGGGAGTTCCGGGGAGCTGTTTTTT.

DNA for the CDR3: TGTGCCAGCAGCTTAGAGTCAGGGCAGGGCGAGACCCAGTACTTC. It encodes CASSLESGQGETQYF. V gene TRBV11-2 combines with J gene TRBJ2-5; TRBD1 is a possible D gene (5 bases). The V gene's germline CDR1 is SGHAT and CDR2 FQNNGV. Trimming cost V 0 bases and J 5 bases, with 13 bases left between them. The CDR3 consists of 15 residues.

The sample holds a few counts of this clone. The CDR3 spells CASQTGAQPQHF. The DNA for the CDR3 is TGTGCCAGTCAAACAGGGGCTCAGCCCCAGCATTTT. The gene calls are TRBV6-5 and TRBJ1-5; 7 positions match TRBD1. There are 12 residues in the CDR3. CDR1 and CDR2 from the germline V gene are MNHEY and SVGAGI. Germline trimming cut 9 bases from V and 6 bases from J; bases unmatched to any gene: 5.

In its sample, this clone was seen once. The chain combines TRBV30 with TRBJ2-7; no definite D call. There are 15 residues in the CDR3. Germline assignment: CDR1 GTSNPN and CDR2 SVGIG (reference sequence). Trimming removed 2 bases at V and 2 bases at J, with 16 bases between. The CDR3 DNA reads TGTGCCTGGAGTACCCGGACCGTGTTCCCCTACGAGCAGTACTTC. Translating it yields CAWSTRTVFPYEQYF.

The CDR3 sequence is CASSRLGLANTGELFF. The CDR3 DNA is TGTGCCAGCAGCCGCCTCGGGTTAGCGAACACCGGGGAGCTGTTTTTT. The J gene is TRBJ2-2, the V gene TRBV7-6; D is uncertain. Looked up from germline, CDR1 is SGHVS and CDR2 is FNYEAQ. CDR3 length equals 16 residues. V lost 5 bases to trimming and J lost 0 bases, with 13 bases between them.

The CDR3 region has the DNA TGTGCCAGCAGCTTAGGCCGGACTTTCGGGCAGGGGTGGACCGGGGAGCTGTTTTTT. Residues: CASSLGRTFGQGWTGELFF. The chain combines TRBV13 with TRBJ2-2; a weak D match, TRBD1 (6 bases). The V and J ends lost 0 bases and 5 bases respectively, with 22 bases between them. This CDR3 has 19 amino acids. Germline V lookup: CDR1 PRHDT, CDR2 FYEKMQ (reference sequence). The full variable domain, its missing parts supplied by reference TRBV13 and TRBJ2-2, is AAGVIQSPRHLIKEKRETATLKCYPIPRHDTVYWYQQGPGQDPQFLISFYEKMQSDKGSIPDRFSAQQFSDYHSELNMSSLELGDSALYFCASSLGRTFGQGWTGELFFGEGSRLTVL.